This T cell receptor beta chain was sequenced during a study of T cells of healthy individuals. Germline V gene sequence: CDR1 LGHNA, CDR2 YSLEER. The CDR3 totals 16 residues. Trimming pared 0 bases from V and 0 bases from J, leaving 8 bases between. One entry per CDR3 protein, called by TCRdb with MiXCR from the 5' RACE reads. The table shows around 98,000 distinct CDR3 sequences, with 17% occurring only once. The rearrangement uses TRBV4-3 and TRBJ2-2; D not certain. The clonotype was recovered from a human donor in good health. This chain's CDR3 is CASSQDRVANTGELFF. For the CDR3, the DNA is TGCGCCAGCAGCCAAGATCGGGTAGCGAACACCGGGGAGCTGTTTTTT.